The clone carrying this T cell receptor beta chain was counted a few times. The sample belongs to a study of beta chain features in type 1 diabetes. Study in general: Patients shared similar age, gender and cell yields with healthy donors.

Of the isolated RNA, all was reverse transcribed, and so the sequenced material was expressed TCRB transcripts. Some clones are missing from TCRdb's copy, which holds only in-frame ones; the method was immunoSEQ multiplex PCR. The profile shows some 500,000 clones, 9.5% to 12% of them singletons. The sequenced sample was naive CD4+ T cells from blood. This TCR derives from a woman aged 18-29 years in good health.

The CDR3 DNA reads as TGTGCCAGCACCGAAGCGGGAGGGTACAATGAGCAGTTCTTC. Its protein product is CASTEAGGYNEQFF. The chain combines TRBV6-6 with TRBJ2-1; 10 nucleotides line up with TRBD2. Trimming removed 7 bases from V and 4 bases from J; junction bases left unmatched: 4. From germline, CDR1 is MNHNY and CDR2 SVGAGI (reference sequence). The CDR3 covers 14 residues.